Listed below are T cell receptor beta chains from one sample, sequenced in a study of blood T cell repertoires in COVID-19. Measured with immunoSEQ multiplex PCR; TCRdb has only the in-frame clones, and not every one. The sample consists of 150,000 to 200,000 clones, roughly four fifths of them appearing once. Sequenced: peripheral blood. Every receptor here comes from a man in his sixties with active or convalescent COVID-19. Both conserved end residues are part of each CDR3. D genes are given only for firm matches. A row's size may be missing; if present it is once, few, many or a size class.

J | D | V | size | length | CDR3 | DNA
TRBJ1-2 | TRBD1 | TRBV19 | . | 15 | CASSIGDRINYGYTF | TGTGCCAGTAGTATAGGGGACAGAATAAACTATGGCTACACCTTC
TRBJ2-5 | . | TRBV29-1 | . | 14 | CSVDPRGGRETQYF | TGCAGCGTTGACCCCCGCGGGGGCAGAGAGACCCAGTACTTC
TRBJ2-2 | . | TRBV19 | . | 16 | CASQPPGTGATGELFF | TGTGCCAGCCAACCCCCCGGGACGGGAGCCACCGGGGAGCTGTTTTTT
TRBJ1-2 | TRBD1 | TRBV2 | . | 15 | CASSKRTGPDYGYTF | TGTGCCAGCAGTAAGAGGACAGGGCCGGACTATGGCTACACCTTC
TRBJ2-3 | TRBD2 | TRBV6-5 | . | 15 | CASSDSTSITDTQYF | TGTGCCAGCAGTGACTCGACTAGCATTACAGATACGCAGTATTTT
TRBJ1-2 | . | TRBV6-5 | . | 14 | CASSSTGYDYGYTF | TGTGCCAGCAGTTCTACAGGGTATGACTATGGCTACACCTTC
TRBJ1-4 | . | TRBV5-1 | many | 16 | CASSLGLGATNEKLFF | TGCGCCAGCAGCTTGGGGCTCGGAGCAACTAATGAAAAACTGTTTTTT
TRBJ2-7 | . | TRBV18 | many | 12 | CASSSIFYEQYF | TGTGCCAGCTCGAGCATCTTCTACGAGCAGTACTTC
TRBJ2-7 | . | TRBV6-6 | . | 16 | CASTNGGRASSYEQYF | TGTGCCAGCACCAACGGAGGCCGGGCGAGCTCCTACGAGCAGTACTTC
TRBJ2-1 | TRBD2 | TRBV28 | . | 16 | CASSTAGLAVYNEQFF | TGTGCCAGCAGCACCGCGGGACTAGCGGTCTACAATGAGCAGTTCTTC
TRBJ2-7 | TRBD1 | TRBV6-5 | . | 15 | CASSKRTGDSYEQYF | TGTGCCAGCAGTAAAAGGACAGGGGACTCCTACGAGCAGTACTTC
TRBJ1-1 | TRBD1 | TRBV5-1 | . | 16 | CASSLGTGGRNTEAFF | TGCGCCAGCAGCCTGGGGACAGGGGGAAGGAACACTGAAGCTTTCTTT
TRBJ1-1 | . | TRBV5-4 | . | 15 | CASSLSSGAGTEAFF | TGTGCCAGCAGCTTAAGTTCAGGGGCCGGCACTGAAGCTTTCTTT
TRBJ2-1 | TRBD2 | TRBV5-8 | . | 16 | CASSVLTSGSYNEQFF | TGTGCCAGCAGCGTTCTCACTAGCGGGAGTTACAATGAGCAGTTCTTC